Sequencing of this T cell receptor (beta chain) was carried out in a study of T cells in women clearing cervical HPV infection. Study as a whole: Case blood was drawn when the lesion was first found; control blood after infection became undetectable.

Sequenced by immunoSEQ multiplex PCR; TCRdb stores in-frame clones only, minus some. Listed are 30,000 to 45,000 clones; roughly 4% falls within the top ten. As for this clone: The sequence runs out 3 residues before the end of the CDR3; the remainder is reconstructed from the germline J gene.

There are 15 residues in the CDR3. The germline V gene encodes CDR1 SEHNR and CDR2 FQNEAQ (reference sequence). V was clipped by 2 bases and J by 9 bases; unmatched bases: 9. The chain joins TRBV7-9 to TRBJ2-1; TRBD1 agrees at 8 bases. What was sequenced was blood buffy coat. This TCR was sampled from a woman between 18 and 70 years old with a cervical HPV16 infection that either progressed to CIN3+ or cleared (not recorded which). The sequenced part of the CDR3 DNA is TGTGCCAGCAGCTTACTCGGCGGACAGGGCAGTGAG. This codes for CASSLLGGQGSE. The whole CDR3 is CASSLLGGQGSEQFF.